The next 2 T cell receptor beta chains were all read from a single sample in a study of blood T cell repertoires in COVID-19. Clones were sequenced by immunoSEQ multiplex PCR, and TCRdb holds only the in-frame ones, with some missing. Among 40,000 to 45,000 clones listed, roughly 87% were seen once. Sequencing was done on a sample of peripheral blood. These receptors all stem from a man between 60 and 75 years old with acute or convalescent COVID-19.

In its sample, this clone was seen once. The CDR3 coding sequence is TGTGCCAGCAGTCGACAGGGGAGCAATCAGCCCCAGCATTTT. Amino acid sequence: CASSRQGSNQPQHF. The V gene is TRBV27, the J gene TRBJ1-5; 8 bases are shared with TRBD1. CDR3 size: 14 residues. The V segment lost 5 bases and the J segment 1 base; nucleotides outside the gene matches: 1. Germline values: CDR1 MNHEY, CDR2 SMNVEV (reference sequence).

V and J are TRBV19 and TRBJ1-6; D unresolved. The V gene lost 5 bases and the J gene lost 6 bases, with 14 bases spanning the gap. The germline V gene encodes CDR1 LNHDA and CDR2 SQIVND (reference sequence). The CDR3 consists of 15 residues. CDR3 region: CASSPPGRINSPLHF. CDR3 nucleotides: TGTGCCAGTAGTCCTCCCGGCAGGATTAATTCACCCCTCCACTTT. Full variable domain (remainder filled in from reference TRBV19 and TRBJ1-6): DGGITQSPKYLFRKEGQNVTLSCEQNLNHDAMYWYRQDPGQGLRLIYYSQIVNDFQKGDIAEGYSVSREKKESFPLTVTSAQKNPTAFYLCASSPPGRINSPLHFGNGTRLTVT.